Below are 16 T cell receptor beta chains sequenced from a single sample in a study of beta chain features in type 1 diabetes. Sequenced material consisted of expressed TCRB transcripts (all of the isolated RNA was reverse transcribed). Sequencing used immunoSEQ multiplex PCR; TCRdb keeps in-frame clones, though not all of them. The data contain about 620,000 clones, roughly 15% of them singletons. Source material: naive CD4+ T cells from blood. The receptors stem from a man aged 18 to 30 in good health.

The chain employs TRBV4-3 and TRBJ2-3; no reliable D call. The CDR3 consists of 13 residues. V was pared by 3 bases and J by 5 bases, with 9 bases between. Germline V gene lookup returns CDR1 LGHNA and CDR2 YSLEER. DNA of the CDR3: TGCGCCAGCAGCCAGCGGTCCCGAGATACGCAGTATTTT. Translated, it gives CASSQRSRDTQYF.

V gene TRBV7-2 combines with J gene TRBJ2-5; possibly TRBD1 for D (6 bases). TRBJ2-7 explains the end of the DNA better; the J call may be wrong. CDR1 and CDR2 (germline): SGHTA, FQGNSA. This CDR3 spans 16 amino acids. CDR3 in amino acids: CASSSKGVLVSYEQYF. CDR3 coding DNA: TGTGCCAGCAGCTCGAAGGGGGTGCTGGTCTCCTACGAGCAGTACTTC.

The genes are TRBV29-1 and TRBJ2-2; 11 bases align to TRBD2. The CDR3 runs to 14 residues. V lost 6 bases and J lost 3; bases outside the gene matches: 3. The germline gives CDR1 SQVTM, CDR2 ANQGSEA. CDR3 DNA: TGCAGCGTGACTAGCGGGGCACACACCGGGGAGCTGTTTTTT. Translated: CSVTSGAHTGELFF.

This clone was seen more than once but under ten times. The V and J genes are TRBV7-9 and TRBJ2-7; no definite D call. The germline V gene encodes CDR1 SEHNR and CDR2 FQNEAQ (reference sequence). The CDR3 contains 14 residues. V lost 1 base to trimming and J lost 6 bases, with 13 bases between them. The CDR3 loop is CASSLDPLHGEQYF. The CDR3 region has the DNA TGTGCCAGCAGCTTAGACCCCCTCCACGGCGAGCAGTACTTC.

V usage is TRBV28 and J usage is TRBJ1-4; no firm D call. With 2 bases removed from V and 4 bases from J, the gap between germline ends came to 11 bases. Germline V lookup: CDR1 MDHEN, CDR2 SYDVKM. This CDR3 spans 15 amino acids. DNA of the CDR3: TGTGCCAGCAGTTTACACTGGACCTATAATGAAAAACTGTTTTTT. This translates into CASSLHWTYNEKLFF. Variable domain in full (rest from reference TRBV28 and TRBJ1-4): DVKVTQSSRYLVKRTGEKVFLECVQDMDHENMFWYRQDPGLGLRLIYFSYDVKMKEKGDIPEGYSVSREKKERFSLILESASTNQTSMYLCASSLHWTYNEKLFFGSGTQLSVL.

The genes are TRBV27 and TRBJ2-5; D perhaps matches TRBD2 (7 bases). This CDR3 spans 14 amino acids. V was pared by 1 base and J by 5 bases, with 11 bases between. Germline loops: CDR1 MNHEY, CDR2 SMNVEV (reference sequence). The CDR3 DNA follows: TGTGCCAGCAGTTTATGGGGGGGCAGGGAGACCCAGTACTTC. This encodes CASSLWGGRETQYF.

This clone appeared a few times. The chain recombines TRBV4-3 with TRBJ2-7; D is uncertain. V dropped 1 base and J dropped 2 bases, with 18 bases sitting between them. The germline V gene encodes CDR1 LGHNA and CDR2 YSLEER. This CDR3 has 17 amino acids. CDR3 bases: TGCGCCAGCAGCCAAGGACCACCTTTCTCAGGCCCCTACGAGCAGTACTTC. Its translation is CASSQGPPFSGPYEQYF.

This clone was counted a few times. The rearrangement uses TRBV6-6 and TRBJ1-4, with a weak D call TRBD1 (5 bases). Per the germline V gene, CDR1 is MNHNY and CDR2 is SVGAGI (reference sequence). The CDR3 has 14 amino acids. Trimming left V 6 bases short and J 0 bases short, with 8 bases between. The CDR3 protein is CASSPTATNEKLFF. The CDR3 DNA is TGTGCCAGCAGCCCGACAGCAACTAATGAAAAACTGTTTTTT.

This clone was recorded a few times. The chain carries TRBV12-5 and TRBJ2-7; possibly TRBD1 for D (6 bases). Per germline, CDR1 LGHNT and CDR2 FRNRAP. Trimming pared 1 base from V and 5 bases from J, leaving 12 bases between. The CDR3 runs to 14 residues. The CDR3 loop is CASGLGQVGDEQYF. CDR3 nucleotide sequence: TGTGCTAGTGGTTTGGGACAGGTCGGGGACGAGCAGTACTTC.

The chain joins TRBV9 to TRBJ2-3; D unresolved. Trimming took 2 bases from V and 5 from J, leaving 9 bases between them. This CDR3 region has 13 residues. The germline CDR1 and CDR2 sequences are SGDLS and YYNGEE. The CDR3 DNA is TGTGCCAGCAGCGTCTCGGACCGAGATACGCAGTATTTT. Translation gives CASSVSDRDTQYF. Variable domain in full (rest from reference TRBV9 and TRBJ2-3): DSGVTQTPKHLITATGQRVTLRCSPRSGDLSVYWYQQSLDQGLQFLIQYYNGEERAKGNILERFSAQQFPDLHSELNLSSLELGDSALYFCASSVSDRDTQYFGPGTRLTVL.

The chain couples TRBV2 to TRBJ2-7, with 7 bases matching TRBD1. CDR1 and CDR2 from the germline V gene are SNHLY and FYNNEI. After removal of 8 bases from V and 4 bases from J, the junction contained 11 bases not matched to a gene. The CDR3 runs to 14 residues. The CDR3 is CASLVAGGRYEQYF. CDR3 nucleotide sequence: TGTGCCAGCTTGGTCGCAGGGGGTAGATACGAGCAGTACTTC.

The chain's CDR3 is CASSGDSGLVGYTF. CDR3 sequence (DNA): TGTGCCAGCAGTGGTGATTCAGGTCTGGTTGGCTACACCTTC. The chain uses TRBV2 and TRBJ1-2; D gene unclear. The CDR3 has 14 residues. Looked up from germline, CDR1 is SNHLY and CDR2 is FYNNEI. The V end lost 4 bases, the J end lost 7 bases, and 16 bases lay between the germline ends.

This clone was observed a handful of times. This sample also contains other DNA sequences that code for the same CDR3. V is TRBV5-1 and J is TRBJ1-2; no firm D call. The ends were cut back, 0 bases at V and 4 bases at J, with 4 bases in the middle. CDR3 length equals 12 residues. CDR1 SGHRS and CDR2 YFSETQ come from the germline V gene. The CDR3 here is CASSLDSYGYTF. CDR3 DNA: TGCGCCAGCAGCTTGGACAGCTATGGCTACACCTTC.

The genes are TRBV10-3 and TRBJ2-5, with 8 bases fitting TRBD1. This CDR3 has 13 amino acids. Trimming removed 6 bases from V and 5 bases from J; junction bases left unmatched: 5. Germline V gives CDR1 ENHRY, CDR2 SYGVKD. CDR3 nucleotides: TGTGCCATCAGGTCAGGGGGCCGGGAGACCCAGTACTTC. Its protein is CAIRSGGRETQYF.

In its sample, this clone was seen a few times. The CDR3 spells CASKAGHGPDTQYF. The CDR3 bases are TGCGCCAGCAAGGCAGGCCACGGGCCGGATACGCAGTATTTT. The chain is built from TRBV5-1 and TRBJ2-3; D is unresolved. V gave up 6 bases and J gave up 6 bases, with 17 bases separating them. The CDR3 is 14 residues long. Germline loops: CDR1 SGHRS, CDR2 YFSETQ.

This clone showed up just a few times. The CDR3 loop reads CASSAGGLTEAFF. CDR3 coding DNA: TGTGCCAGTAGTGCAGGGGGCCTCACTGAAGCTTTCTTT. The gene calls are TRBV19 and TRBJ1-1, with TRBD1 identical over 8 bases. Germline CDR1 LNHDA, CDR2 SQIVND (reference sequence). The V gene end was trimmed by 5 bases and the J gene end by 4 bases; junction bases not matched to a gene: 3. The CDR3 loop spans 13 amino acids.